Below, 25 T cell receptor beta chains from the same sample are listed, as sequenced in a study of cytomegalovirus exposure and HLA in healthy donors. Assay: immunoSEQ multiplex PCR; the TCRdb copy retains only in-frame clones and omits some. The table records roughly 140,000 clones, about 86% of them present only once. Material: PBMCs. The receptors were sampled from a woman under 30 in good health and CMV-seropositive.

The V gene is TRBV10-3, the J gene TRBJ1-5; no definite D call. Trimming took off 0 bases at V and 0 bases at J, with 12 bases between the two ends. CDR1 and CDR2 (germline): ENHRY, SYGVKD. The CDR3 runs 17 residues. CDR3 sequence (DNA): TGTGCCATCAGTGAGTCGCGGGGATGGGATAGCAATCAGCCCCAGCATTTT. It translates to CAISESRGWDSNQPQHF.

This sequence joins TRBV2 and TRBJ2-2, with D unclear. Trimming removed 6 bases from V and 1 base from J, with 6 bases in between. CDR3 size: 13 residues. Germline CDR1 and CDR2: SNHLY and FYNNEI. DNA of the CDR3: TGTGCCAGCAGATACAGGAACACCGGGGAGCTGTTTTTT. Its protein is CASRYRNTGELFF.

This clone was counted between two and nine times. This chain links TRBV11-2 with TRBJ2-7, with D possibly TRBD1 on 5 matching bases. This CDR3 has 15 residues. Germline V gives CDR1 SGHAT, CDR2 FQNNGV. V gave up 2 bases and J gave up 4 bases, with 15 bases separating them. The CDR3 bases are TGTGCCAGCAGCTTAAGGTTTCAGGACACATACGAGCAGTACTTC. Translated, it gives CASSLRFQDTYEQYF. The entire variable domain, with the rest obtained from reference TRBV11-2 and TRBJ2-7, is as follows: EAGVAQSPRYKIIEKRQSVAFWCNPISGHATLYWYQQILGQGPKLLIQFQNNGVVDDSQLPKDRFSAERLKGVDSTLKIQPAKLEDSAVYLCASSLRFQDTYEQYFGPGTRLTVT.

The rearrangement links TRBV2 to TRBJ2-7; the match to TRBD2 covers 7 bases. The CDR3 loop spans 10 amino acids. Germline V lookup: CDR1 SNHLY, CDR2 FYNNEI. The J segment lost 7 bases and the V segment lost 6 bases, leaving 0 bases of the junction unmatched. The CDR3 region is CASRGGEQYF. The DNA of the CDR3 is TGTGCCAGCAGGGGGGGGGAGCAGTACTTC.

This clone was seen just once. This rearrangement joins TRBV23-1 to TRBJ2-7; tentative D call: TRBD1 (7 bases). TRBV23-1 is an ORF, with its function uncertain. The V end was cut by 6 bases, the J end by 5 bases, with 26 bases between. This CDR3 has 17 amino acids. CDR3 DNA sequence: TGCGCCAGCAGACGTCAATTCAGCGACAGGGAGGCGAACGAGCAGTACTTC. It is translated as CASRRQFSDREANEQYF.

The chain recombines TRBV4-1 with TRBJ2-1, with a possible D match to TRBD1 (7 bases). V was pared by 3 bases and J by 7 bases, with 19 bases between. The length of the CDR3 is 16 residues. In germline, CDR1 is MGHRA, CDR2 YSYEKL. CDR3 residues: CASSHALRGRGNEQFF. CDR3 DNA sequence: TGCGCCAGCAGCCACGCCTTGAGGGGGCGGGGAAATGAGCAGTTCTTC.

CDR3 residues: CASSRTGSGKETQYF. CDR3 sequence (DNA): TGTGCCAGCAGCCGAACAGGGTCGGGGAAAGAGACCCAGTACTTC. V gene TRBV28 combines with J gene TRBJ2-5; possibly TRBD1 for D (6 bases). Germline V gene lookup returns CDR1 MDHEN and CDR2 SYDVKM. The CDR3 has 15 amino acids. V lost 6 bases, J lost 3 bases, and 17 bases lay in between.

The CDR3 protein is CASSGTGQEPQHF. The CDR3 nucleotides are TGTGCCAGTAGTGGGACAGGGCAAGAGCCCCAGCATTTT. The V and J genes are TRBV19 and TRBJ1-5; 9 bases map to TRBD1. J gave up 8 bases and V 5 bases, and 4 bases lay outside the gene matches. Per the germline V gene, CDR1 is LNHDA and CDR2 is SQIVND (reference sequence). The CDR3 has 13 residues.

The V call is TRBV9, the J call TRBJ1-2, with 8 bases fitting TRBD1. Germline values: CDR1 SGDLS, CDR2 YYNGEE. This CDR3 has 14 amino acids. With 3 bases clipped from V and 4 bases from J, the junction kept 5 bases outside the gene matches. CDR3 sequence: CASSGRQGSYGYTF. The CDR3 DNA sequence: TGTGCCAGCAGCGGCAGACAGGGGTCCTATGGCTACACCTTC.

This sequence joins TRBV18 and TRBJ1-4; 9 bases fit TRBD1. V lost 5 bases, J lost 6 bases, and 10 bases stayed unmatched. The length of the CDR3 is 16 residues. Germline values: CDR1 KGHSH, CDR2 LQKENI. The CDR3 spells CASSADRGKLDEKLFF. For the CDR3, the DNA is TGTGCCAGCTCAGCCGACAGGGGGAAATTGGATGAAAAACTGTTTTTT.

The chain carries TRBV5-4 and TRBJ1-1; D is unresolved. CDR1 and CDR2 (germline): SGHNT, YYREEE (reference sequence). This CDR3 spans 8 amino acids. The CDR3 is CATAGAFF. The CDR3 DNA reads as TGTGCAACGGCGGGGGCTTTCTTT.

The genes are TRBV2 and TRBJ2-5; 9 bases map to TRBD2. CDR1 SNHLY and CDR2 FYNNEI come from the germline V gene. CDR3 length: 16 amino acids. J was trimmed by 5 bases and V by 6 bases; bases with no gene match: 13. CDR3 sequence: CASRRNSGSARETQYF. CDR3 in DNA: TGTGCCAGCAGAAGAAATAGCGGGAGCGCTAGGGAGACCCAGTACTTC. The full variable domain, rest sourced from reference TRBV2 and TRBJ2-5, is EPEVTQTPSHQVTQMGQEVILRCVPISNHLYFYWYRQILGQKVEFLVSFYNNEISEKSEIFDDQFSVERPDGSNFTLKIRSTKLEDSAMYFCASRRNSGSARETQYFGPGTRLLVL.

The CDR3 coding sequence is TGTGCCAGCAGACGACAGGGGGCTAGCACTGAAGCTTTCTTT. This sequence encodes CASRRQGASTEAFF. This chain links TRBV6-1 with TRBJ1-1; 10 positions match TRBD1. Germline CDR1 and CDR2: MNHNS and SASEGT. This CDR3 is built from 14 residues. The trim removed 6 bases at V and 4 bases at J, leaving 5 bases unmatched.

The chain combines TRBV7-2 with TRBJ2-2, with D perhaps TRBD1 (5 bases). This CDR3 contains 16 residues. From germline, CDR1 is SGHTA and CDR2 FQGNSA. Between the trimmed V and J ends, which lost 1 base and 4 bases, there was a span of 13 bases. CDR3 region: CASSLVPGWGTGELFF. CDR3 coding DNA: TGTGCCAGCAGCTTAGTGCCAGGGTGGGGCACCGGGGAGCTGTTTTTT.

This clone showed up just a few times. The rearrangement uses TRBV28 and TRBJ2-7, with 14 positions matching TRBD2. The V and J ends lost 6 bases and 3 bases, in that order; junction bases with no gene match: 4. The V gene's germline CDR1 is MDHEN and CDR2 SYDVKM. The CDR3 loop spans 15 amino acids. The CDR3 loop is CASSLGLAGVYEQYF. CDR3 nucleotides: TGTGCCAGCAGCCTGGGACTAGCGGGAGTCTACGAGCAGTACTTC.

V and J are TRBV28 and TRBJ1-5; 10 bases are a match to TRBD1. The germline V gene has CDR1 MDHEN and CDR2 SYDVKM. There are 14 residues in the CDR3. J gave up 3 bases and V 8 bases, and 4 bases lay outside the gene matches. CDR3 loop: CASQTGGLNQPQHF. The DNA of the CDR3 is TGTGCCAGCCAGACAGGGGGCCTCAATCAGCCCCAGCATTTT.

The gene calls are TRBV9 and TRBJ2-3; no clear D. Germline V gene data show CDR1 as SGDLS and CDR2 as YYNGEE. Deletions cut 0 bases from V and 2 bases from J, with 10 bases between. The CDR3 has 15 amino acids. CDR3 coding DNA: TGTGCCAGCAGCGTAGGGGTAGCAATCACAGATACGCAGTATTTT. It is translated as CASSVGVAITDTQYF.

The J gene is TRBJ2-7, the V gene TRBV5-4, with 9 nucleotides matching TRBD1. The CDR3 contains 15 residues. Trimming at V came to 3 bases and at J to 1 base, leaving 5 bases not matched to a gene. Germline V CDR1 and CDR2: SGHNT, YYREEE (reference sequence). CDR3 bases: TGTGCCAGCAGCTATCCGGGACAGGGTTCCTACGAGCAGTACTTC. Protein: CASSYPGQGSYEQYF.

V and J are TRBV28 and TRBJ2-2; 9 positions match TRBD1. V shed 5 bases, J shed 6 bases, and the junction held 10 bases outside the gene matches. CDR1 is MDHEN and CDR2 is SYDVKM in the germline V gene. This CDR3 contains 16 residues. CDR3 loop: CASSPLGTGYSGELFF. The CDR3, as DNA: TGTGCCAGCAGTCCGCTCGGGACAGGGTATTCCGGGGAGCTGTTTTTT.

The V and J genes are TRBV27 and TRBJ1-5, with 8 bases that match TRBD1. There are 15 residues in the CDR3. Losses at the gene ends were 6 bases for V and 3 bases for J; bases not matched to a gene: 7. The V gene's germline CDR1 is MNHEY and CDR2 SMNVEV (reference sequence). Written as DNA, the CDR3 is TGTGCCAGCAGCTCCCGACAGGGGATCAATCAGCCCCAGCATTTT. Translating it yields CASSSRQGINQPQHF.

The rearrangement links TRBV7-2 to TRBJ1-3; D might be TRBD1 (6 bases). CDR3 length: 16 residues. V shed 6 bases and J shed 0 bases, with 15 bases lying between them. Germline assignment: CDR1 SGHTA and CDR2 FQGNSA. CDR3 sequence reads: CASSPQGSGSGNTIYF. CDR3 nucleotide sequence: TGTGCCAGCAGTCCACAGGGATCGGGCTCTGGAAACACCATATATTTT.

V gene TRBV5-1 combines with J gene TRBJ2-2; D is ambiguous. With 0 bases removed from V and 5 bases from J, the gap between germline ends came to 11 bases. Germline V gene data show CDR1 as SGHRS and CDR2 as YFSETQ. There are 15 residues in the CDR3. For the CDR3, the DNA is TGCGCCAGCAGCTTGGCCGAGAGGTCTACCGGGGAGCTGTTTTTT. Translated: CASSLAERSTGELFF.

This sequence joins TRBV7-2 and TRBJ2-3; 8 positions agree with TRBD2. The CDR3 loop spans 16 amino acids. The trim removed 1 base at V and 0 bases at J, leaving 3 bases unmatched. CDR1 is SGHTA and CDR2 is FQGNSA in the germline V gene. CDR3: CASSLGLALSTDTQYF. In DNA form, the CDR3 reads TGTGCCAGCAGCTTAGGACTAGCGCTTAGCACAGATACGCAGTATTTT. Using reference TRBV7-2 and TRBJ2-3 for the parts outside the CDR3, the full variable domain is GAGVSQSPSNKVTEKGKDVELRCDPISGHTALYWYRQSLGQGLEFLIYFQGNSAPDKSGLPSDRFSAERTGGSVSTLTIQRTQQEDSAVYLCASSLGLALSTDTQYFGPGTRLTVL.

The rearrangement uses TRBV27 and TRBJ1-1; 12 bases map to TRBD1. V lost 5 bases, J lost 0 bases, and 13 bases stayed unmatched. The CDR3 length is 19 residues. CDR1 MNHEY and CDR2 SMNVEV come from the germline V gene (reference sequence). The CDR3 loop reads CASSPRDRGLVGMNTEAFF. CDR3 DNA sequence: TGTGCCAGCAGTCCCCGGGACAGGGGGCTAGTTGGGATGAACACTGAAGCTTTCTTT.

The rearrangement links TRBV5-1 to TRBJ2-3; 8 bases are a match to TRBD2. The trim removed 7 bases at V and 0 bases at J, leaving 7 bases unmatched. The V gene's germline CDR1 is SGHRS and CDR2 YFSETQ. The CDR3 totals 15 residues. The CDR3 DNA reads as TGCGCCAGCGGCGCTAGCGGGCAGAGCACAGATACGCAGTATTTT. This translates into CASGASGQSTDTQYF.